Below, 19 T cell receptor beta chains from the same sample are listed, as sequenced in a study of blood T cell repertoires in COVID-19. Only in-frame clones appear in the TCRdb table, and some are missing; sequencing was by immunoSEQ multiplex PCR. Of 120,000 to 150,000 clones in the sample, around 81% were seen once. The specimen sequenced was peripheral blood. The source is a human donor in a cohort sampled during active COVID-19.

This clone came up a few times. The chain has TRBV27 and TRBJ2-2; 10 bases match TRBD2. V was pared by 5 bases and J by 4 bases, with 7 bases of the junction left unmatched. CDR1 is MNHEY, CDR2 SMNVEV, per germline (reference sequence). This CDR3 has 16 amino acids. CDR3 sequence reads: CASSATSGIGTGELFF. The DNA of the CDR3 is TGTGCCAGCAGTGCTACTAGCGGGATTGGCACCGGGGAGCTGTTTTTT.

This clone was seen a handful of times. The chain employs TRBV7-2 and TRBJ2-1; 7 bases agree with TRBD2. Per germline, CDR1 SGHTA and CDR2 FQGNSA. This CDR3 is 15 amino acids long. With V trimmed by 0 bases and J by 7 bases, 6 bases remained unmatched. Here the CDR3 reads CASSLAVASGNEQFF. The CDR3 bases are TGTGCCAGCAGCTTAGCTGTAGCTAGCGGAAATGAGCAGTTCTTC.

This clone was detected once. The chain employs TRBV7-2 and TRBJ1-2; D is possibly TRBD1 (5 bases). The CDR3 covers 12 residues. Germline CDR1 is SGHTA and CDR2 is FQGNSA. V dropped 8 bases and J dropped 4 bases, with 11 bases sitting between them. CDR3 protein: CASGASPYGYTF. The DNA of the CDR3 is TGTGCCAGCGGGGCATCCCCCTATGGCTACACCTTC.

The CDR3 spells CASSLAGGTYNEQFF. The CDR3 bases are TGCGCCAGCAGCTTGGCTGGAGGGACCTACAATGAGCAGTTCTTC. V is TRBV5-1 and J is TRBJ2-1, with TRBD2 as a possible D gene (6 bases). Germline CDR1 is SGHRS and CDR2 is YFSETQ. Trimming removed 0 bases at V and 2 bases at J, with 9 bases between. The CDR3 runs to 15 residues.

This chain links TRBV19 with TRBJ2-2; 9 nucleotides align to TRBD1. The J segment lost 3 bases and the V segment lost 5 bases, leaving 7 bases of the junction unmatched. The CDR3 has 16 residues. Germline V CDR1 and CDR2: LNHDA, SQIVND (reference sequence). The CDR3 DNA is TGTGCCAGTAGTTCACCGGGACAGGGACACACCGGGGAGCTGTTTTTT. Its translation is CASSSPGQGHTGELFF.

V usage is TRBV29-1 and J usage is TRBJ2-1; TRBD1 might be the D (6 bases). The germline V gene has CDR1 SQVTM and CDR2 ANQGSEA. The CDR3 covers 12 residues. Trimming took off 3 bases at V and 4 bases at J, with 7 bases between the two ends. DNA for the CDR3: TGCAGCGTTGACAGGGGTTACAATGAGCAGTTCTTC. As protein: CSVDRGYNEQFF.

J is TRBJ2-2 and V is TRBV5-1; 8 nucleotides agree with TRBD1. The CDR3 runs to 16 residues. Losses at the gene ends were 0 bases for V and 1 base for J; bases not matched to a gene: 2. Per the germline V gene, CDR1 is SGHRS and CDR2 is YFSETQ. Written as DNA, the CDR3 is TGCGCCAGCAGCTTGGACGGGACAGGGAACACCGGGGAGCTGTTTTTT. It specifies CASSLDGTGNTGELFF.

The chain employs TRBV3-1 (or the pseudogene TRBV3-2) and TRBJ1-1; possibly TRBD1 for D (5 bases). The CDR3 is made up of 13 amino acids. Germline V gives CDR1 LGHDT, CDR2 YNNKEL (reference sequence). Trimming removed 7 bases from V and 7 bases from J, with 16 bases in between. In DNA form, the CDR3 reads TGTGCCAGCAATGGGCAGGGCCCGGGTGAAGCTTTCTTT. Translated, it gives CASNGQGPGEAFF.

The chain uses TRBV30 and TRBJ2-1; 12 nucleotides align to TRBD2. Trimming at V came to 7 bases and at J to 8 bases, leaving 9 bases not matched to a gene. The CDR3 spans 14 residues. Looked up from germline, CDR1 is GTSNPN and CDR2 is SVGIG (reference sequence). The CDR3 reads CASYNGLAGYEQFF. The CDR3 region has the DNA TGTGCCTCTTATAACGGACTAGCGGGATATGAGCAGTTCTTC.

The CDR3 spells CARSLEYRGTNYGYTF. CDR3 sequence (DNA): TGTGCCAGAAGCTTGGAGTACAGGGGAACCAACTATGGCTACACCTTC. J is TRBJ1-2 and V is TRBV5-3, with 7 positions matching TRBD1. TRBV5-3 is recorded as an ORF, its role being uncertain. The CDR3 spans 16 residues. V lost 0 bases and J lost 2; bases outside the gene matches: 7.

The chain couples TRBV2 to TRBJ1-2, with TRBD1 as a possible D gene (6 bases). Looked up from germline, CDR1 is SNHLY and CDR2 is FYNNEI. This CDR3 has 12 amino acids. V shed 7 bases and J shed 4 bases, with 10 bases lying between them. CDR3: CASTGVSYGYTF. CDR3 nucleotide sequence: TGTGCCAGCACAGGGGTTAGCTATGGCTACACCTTC.

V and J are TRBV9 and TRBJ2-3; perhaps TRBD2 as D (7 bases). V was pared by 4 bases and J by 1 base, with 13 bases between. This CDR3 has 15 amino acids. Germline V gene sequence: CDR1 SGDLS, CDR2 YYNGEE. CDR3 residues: CASSPGAGGTDTQYF. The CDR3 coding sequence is TGTGCCAGCAGCCCAGGGGCGGGGGGCACAGATACGCAGTATTTT. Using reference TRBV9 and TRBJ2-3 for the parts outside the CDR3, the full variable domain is DSGVTQTPKHLITATGQRVTLRCSPRSGDLSVYWYQQSLDQGLQFLIQYYNGEERAKGNILERFSAQQFPDLHSELNLSSLELGDSALYFCASSPGAGGTDTQYFGPGTRLTVL.

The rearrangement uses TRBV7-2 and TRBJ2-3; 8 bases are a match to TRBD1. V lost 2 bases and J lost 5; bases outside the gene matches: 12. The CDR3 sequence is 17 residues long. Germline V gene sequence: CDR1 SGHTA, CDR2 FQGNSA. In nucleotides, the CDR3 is TGTGCCAGCAGCTTATCGCTCAGGACAGGGTCGCAAGATACGCAGTATTTT. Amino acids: CASSLSLRTGSQDTQYF.

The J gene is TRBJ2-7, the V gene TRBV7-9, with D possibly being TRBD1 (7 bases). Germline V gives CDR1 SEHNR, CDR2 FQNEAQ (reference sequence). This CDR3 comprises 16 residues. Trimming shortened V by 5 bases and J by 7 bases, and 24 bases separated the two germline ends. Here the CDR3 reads CASSNNPVEGAGEQYF. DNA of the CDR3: TGTGCCAGCAGCAACAATCCCGTGGAGGGGGCGGGAGAGCAGTACTTC.

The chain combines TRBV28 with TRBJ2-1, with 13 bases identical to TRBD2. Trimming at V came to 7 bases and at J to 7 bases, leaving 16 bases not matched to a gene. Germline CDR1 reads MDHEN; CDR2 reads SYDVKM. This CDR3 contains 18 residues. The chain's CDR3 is CASTIGLAGVGGRNEQFF. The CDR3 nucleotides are TGTGCCAGCACCATCGGACTAGCGGGAGTGGGGGGGAGGAATGAGCAGTTCTTC.

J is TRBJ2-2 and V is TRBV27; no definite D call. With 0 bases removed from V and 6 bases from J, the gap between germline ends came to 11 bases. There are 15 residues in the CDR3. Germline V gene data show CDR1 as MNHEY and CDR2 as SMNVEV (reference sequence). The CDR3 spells CASSLSRVLAGELFF. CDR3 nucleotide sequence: TGTGCCAGCAGTTTATCACGGGTCCTCGCCGGGGAGCTGTTTTTT.

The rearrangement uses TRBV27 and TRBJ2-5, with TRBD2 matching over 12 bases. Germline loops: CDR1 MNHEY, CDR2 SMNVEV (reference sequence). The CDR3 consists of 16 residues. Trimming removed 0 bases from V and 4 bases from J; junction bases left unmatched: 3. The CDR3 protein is CASSLSRTSGTETQYF. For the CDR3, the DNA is TGTGCCAGCAGTTTATCGAGGACTAGCGGGACAGAGACCCAGTACTTC.

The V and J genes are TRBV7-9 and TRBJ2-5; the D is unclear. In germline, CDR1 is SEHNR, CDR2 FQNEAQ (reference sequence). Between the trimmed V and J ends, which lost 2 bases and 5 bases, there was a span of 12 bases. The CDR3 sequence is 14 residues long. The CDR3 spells CASSLFGGSETQYF. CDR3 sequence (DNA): TGTGCCAGCAGCTTATTTGGCGGATCGGAGACCCAGTACTTC.

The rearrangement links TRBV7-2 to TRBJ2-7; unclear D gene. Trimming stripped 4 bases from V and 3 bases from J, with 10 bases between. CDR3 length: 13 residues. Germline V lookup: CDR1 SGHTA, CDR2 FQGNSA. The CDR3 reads CASSSTVNYEQYF. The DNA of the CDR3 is TGTGCCAGCAGCTCGACTGTCAACTACGAGCAGTACTTC.